The 9 T cell receptor beta chains below come from one sample, sequenced in a study of shared clonotypes between healthy human individuals. Profiling relied on immunoSEQ multiplex PCR, and the TCRdb table lists in-frame clones only, not all of them. The data contain around 2.5 million clones, 90% to 95% of them seen just once; the ten biggest clones take up roughly 0.36%. Sequenced: naive CD4+ T cells from PBMCs. Specified subset: CD45RA+ positively selected. These receptors originate from a man between 18 and 29 years old in good health. Some clones in this sample may be carry-over from other donors' samples.

This chain links TRBV2 with TRBJ1-2, with D tentatively TRBD1 (5 bases). The germline V gene encodes CDR1 SNHLY and CDR2 FYNNEI. V gave up 4 bases and J gave up 2 bases, with 17 bases separating them. The CDR3 is 16 residues long. CDR3 loop: CASSGGGALLNYGYTF. CDR3 bases: TGTGCCAGCAGTGGGGGAGGGGCCCTTTTAAACTATGGCTACACCTTC.

The CDR3 DNA follows: TGTGCCAGCAGTCCTGTCCAGGGCTTAAGGGAGCAGTACTTC. It encodes CASSPVQGLREQYF. This rearrangement joins TRBV28 to TRBJ2-7; D possibly corresponds to TRBD1 (5 bases). V was trimmed by 5 bases and J by 7 bases, leaving 18 bases between them. The CDR3 is made up of 14 amino acids. The germline V gene encodes CDR1 MDHEN and CDR2 SYDVKM.

The CDR3 DNA reads as TGTGCCAGCAGTTCCCCCCCTAGCGCGGGATCTGGTGAGACCCAGTACTTC. Residues: CASSSPPSAGSGETQYF. The chain employs TRBV28 and TRBJ2-5; a possible D gene is TRBD2 (6 bases). The ends were cut back, 4 bases at V and 5 bases at J, with 23 bases in the middle. The CDR3 runs 17 residues. The germline CDR1 and CDR2 sequences are MDHEN and SYDVKM.

As regards this clone: Other DNA sequences in this specimen translate into the identical CDR3. The chain combines TRBV6-5 with TRBJ2-5, with D unresolved. Trimming removed 0 bases from V and 4 bases from J, with 3 bases in between. The germline gives CDR1 MNHEY, CDR2 SVGAGI. CDR3 length: 12 residues. CDR3 amino acids: CASSYSGETQYF. In DNA form, the CDR3 reads TGTGCCAGCAGTTACTCCGGAGAGACCCAGTACTTC.

V usage is TRBV28 and J usage is TRBJ2-5, with 8 nucleotides matching TRBD1. Germline CDR1 MDHEN, CDR2 SYDVKM. The CDR3 is made up of 18 amino acids. With 6 bases clipped from V and 5 bases from J, the junction kept 20 bases outside the gene matches. Here the CDR3 reads CASSPRDRSFKGGETQYF. CDR3 sequence (DNA): TGTGCCAGCAGCCCCCGGGACAGGTCTTTCAAAGGAGGGGAGACCCAGTACTTC.

This clone was counted a single time. V and J are TRBV2 and TRBJ1-2; tentatively, D is TRBD1 (5 bases). CDR1 and CDR2 (germline): SNHLY, FYNNEI. This CDR3 comprises 12 residues. V lost 6 bases, J lost 8 bases, and 13 bases lay in between. CDR3 nucleotides: TGTGCCAGCAGAGCAGAGGGGCTCGGCTACACCTTC. Amino acids: CASRAEGLGYTF.

The chain's CDR3 is CASRTGGQETQYF. The CDR3 DNA reads as TGTGCCAGCAGGACAGGGGGCCAAGAGACCCAGTACTTC. V is TRBV19 and J is TRBJ2-5; 10 nucleotides line up with TRBD1. Germline V lookup: CDR1 LNHDA, CDR2 SQIVND (reference sequence). The CDR3 has 13 amino acids. Trimming at V came to 9 bases and at J to 1 base, leaving 2 bases not matched to a gene.

The V gene is TRBV6-6, the J gene TRBJ1-1; 10 bases map to TRBD1. With 6 bases clipped from V and 7 bases from J, the junction kept 5 bases outside the gene matches. CDR3 size: 13 residues. The V gene's germline CDR1 is MNHNY and CDR2 SVGAGI (reference sequence). CDR3 residues: CASRTGQGVEAFF. CDR3 nucleotide sequence: TGTGCCAGCAGAACAGGACAGGGGGTTGAAGCTTTCTTT.

This chain uses TRBV5-1 with TRBJ2-1, with 13 bases aligning to TRBD2. Trimming at V came to 1 base and at J to 6 bases, leaving 7 bases not matched to a gene. This CDR3 contains 17 residues. Germline lookup yields CDR1 SGHRS and CDR2 YFSETQ. The DNA of the CDR3 is TGCGCCAGCAGCTTGTCAACTAGCGGGAGGGCCCTCAATGAGCAGTTCTTC. Translated, it gives CASSLSTSGRALNEQFF.